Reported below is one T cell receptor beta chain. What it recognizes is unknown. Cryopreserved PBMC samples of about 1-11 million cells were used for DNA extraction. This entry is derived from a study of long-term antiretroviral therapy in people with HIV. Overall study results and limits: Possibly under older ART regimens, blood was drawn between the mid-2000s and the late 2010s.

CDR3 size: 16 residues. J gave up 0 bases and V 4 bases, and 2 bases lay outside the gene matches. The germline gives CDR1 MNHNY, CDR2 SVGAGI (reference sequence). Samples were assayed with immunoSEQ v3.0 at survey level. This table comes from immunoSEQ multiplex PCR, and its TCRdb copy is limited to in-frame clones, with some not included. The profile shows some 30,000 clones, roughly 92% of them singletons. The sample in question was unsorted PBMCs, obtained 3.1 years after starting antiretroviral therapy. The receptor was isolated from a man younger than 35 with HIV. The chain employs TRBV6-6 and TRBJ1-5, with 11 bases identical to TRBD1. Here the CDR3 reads CASSSGTGGSNQPQHF. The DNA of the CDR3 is TGTGCCAGCAGTTCCGGGACAGGGGGTAGCAATCAGCCCCAGCATTTT.